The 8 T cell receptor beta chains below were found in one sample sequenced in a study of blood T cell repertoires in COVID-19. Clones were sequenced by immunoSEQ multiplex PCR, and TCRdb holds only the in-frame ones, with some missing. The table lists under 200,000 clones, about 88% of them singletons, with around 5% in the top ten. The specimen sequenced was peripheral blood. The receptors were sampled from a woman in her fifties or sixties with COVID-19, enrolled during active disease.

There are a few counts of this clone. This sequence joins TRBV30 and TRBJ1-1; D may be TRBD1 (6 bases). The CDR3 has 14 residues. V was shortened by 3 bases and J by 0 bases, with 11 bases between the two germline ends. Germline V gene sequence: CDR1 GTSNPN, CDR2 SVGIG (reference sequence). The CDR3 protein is CAWRWGHLNTEAFF. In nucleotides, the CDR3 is TGTGCCTGGAGATGGGGACACCTGAACACTGAAGCTTTCTTT.

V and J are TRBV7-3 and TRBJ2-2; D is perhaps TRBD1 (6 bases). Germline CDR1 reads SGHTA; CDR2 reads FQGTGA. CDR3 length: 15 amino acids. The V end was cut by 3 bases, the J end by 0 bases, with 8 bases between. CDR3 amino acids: CASSFGTSNTGELFF. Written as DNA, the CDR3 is TGTGCCAGCAGCTTCGGGACATCGAACACCGGGGAGCTGTTTTTT. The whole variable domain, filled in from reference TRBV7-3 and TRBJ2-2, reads GAGVSQTPSNKVTEKGKYVELRCDPISGHTALYWYRQSLGQGPEFLIYFQGTGAADDSGLPNDRFFAVRPEGSVSTLKIQRTERGDSAVYLCASSFGTSNTGELFFGEGSRLTVL.

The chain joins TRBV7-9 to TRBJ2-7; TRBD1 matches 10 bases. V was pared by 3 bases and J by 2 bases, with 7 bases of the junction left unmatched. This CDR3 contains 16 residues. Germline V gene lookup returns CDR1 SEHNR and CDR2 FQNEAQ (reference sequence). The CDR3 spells CASSFLLDRGAYEQYF. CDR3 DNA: TGTGCCAGCAGCTTCCTCTTGGACAGGGGGGCCTACGAGCAGTACTTC.

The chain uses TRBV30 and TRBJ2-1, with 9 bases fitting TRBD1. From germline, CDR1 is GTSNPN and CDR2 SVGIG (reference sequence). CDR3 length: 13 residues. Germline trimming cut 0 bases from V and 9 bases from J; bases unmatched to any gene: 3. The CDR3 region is CAWSVGQGTEQFF. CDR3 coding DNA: TGTGCCTGGAGTGTCGGACAGGGGACTGAGCAGTTCTTC.

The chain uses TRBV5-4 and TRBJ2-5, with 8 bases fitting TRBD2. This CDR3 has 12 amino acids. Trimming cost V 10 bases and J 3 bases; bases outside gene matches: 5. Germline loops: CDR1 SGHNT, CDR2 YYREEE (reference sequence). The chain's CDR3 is CASGAGEETQYF. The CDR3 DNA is TGTGCCTCGGGAGCGGGGGAAGAGACCCAGTACTTC.

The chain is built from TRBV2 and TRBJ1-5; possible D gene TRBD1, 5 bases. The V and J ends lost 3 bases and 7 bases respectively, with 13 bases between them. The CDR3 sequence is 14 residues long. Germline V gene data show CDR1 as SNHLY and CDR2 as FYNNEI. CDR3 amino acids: CASSDEAGPQPQHF. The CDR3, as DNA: TGTGCCAGCAGTGACGAGGCAGGGCCACAGCCCCAGCATTTT.

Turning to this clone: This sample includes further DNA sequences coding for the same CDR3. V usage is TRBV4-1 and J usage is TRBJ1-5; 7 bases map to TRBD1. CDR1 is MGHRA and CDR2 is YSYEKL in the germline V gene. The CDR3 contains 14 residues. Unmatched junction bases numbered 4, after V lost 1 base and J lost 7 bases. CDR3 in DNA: TGCGCCAGCAGCCAAGGACAGGGCGGACAGCCCCAGCATTTT. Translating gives CASSQGQGGQPQHF.

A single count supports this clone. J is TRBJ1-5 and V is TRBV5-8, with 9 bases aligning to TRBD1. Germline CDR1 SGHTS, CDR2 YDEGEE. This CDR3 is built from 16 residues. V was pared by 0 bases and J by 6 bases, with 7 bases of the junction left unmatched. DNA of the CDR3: TGTGCCAGCAGCTTGGCCTTTGGGACAGGGAGTCAGCCCCAGCATTTT. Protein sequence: CASSLAFGTGSQPQHF.